This T cell receptor beta chain was captured by sequencing in a study of beta chain features in type 1 diabetes. Every bit of the isolated RNA underwent reverse transcription, so sequencing read expressed TCRB transcripts. TCRdb's table, derived via immunoSEQ multiplex PCR, lists solely in-frame clones and lacks some. The sample contains hundreds of thousands of clones, under 70% of which appear only once. V was pared by 3 bases and J by 0 bases, with 12 bases between. The CDR3 extends over 16 amino acids. The V gene's germline CDR1 is SGHTA and CDR2 FQGNSA. Sequencing was done on a sample of naive CD4+ T cells from blood. This clonotype was sampled from a young man in good health. The chain uses TRBV7-2 and TRBJ2-4; unclear D gene. The CDR3 region is CASSLQTGIAKNIQYF. CDR3 sequence (DNA): TGTGCCAGCAGCTTGCAGACTGGTATAGCCAAAAACATTCAGTACTTC.